The 4 T cell receptor beta chains below were found in one sample sequenced in a study of cytotoxic CD8 clonotypes in ibrutinib-treated CLL. Libraries were prepared by immunoSEQ multiplex PCR; TCRdb keeps only in-frame clonotypes and omits some of them. The sample has about 140,000 clones, about 72% seen once. The sample consisted of PBMCs, taken after 12 months of ibrutinib treatment. These receptors all come from a human donor with chronic lymphocytic leukemia.

V and J are TRBV6-1 and TRBJ1-2; TRBD1 might be the D (6 bases). The CDR3 contains 14 residues. V was shortened by 2 bases and J by 7 bases, with 14 bases between the two germline ends. Germline V gene lookup returns CDR1 MNHNS and CDR2 SASEGT. The CDR3 bases are TGTGCCAGCAGTGAACTCGGGGGGGCAGCTGGCTACACCTTC. Translated, it gives CASSELGGAAGYTF.

This chain connects TRBV25-1 to TRBJ1-1; D not resolved. V lost 4 bases and J lost 7, with 16 bases in between. This CDR3 has 14 residues. Germline V gene sequence: CDR1 MGHDK, CDR2 SYGVNS. CDR3 coding DNA: TGTGCCAGCAGTGCTCCCGGCTCGGCTCTTGAAGCTTTCTTT. It yields the protein CASSAPGSALEAFF.

The rearrangement uses TRBV5-5 and TRBJ1-5; D gene ambiguous. V lost 2 bases to trimming and J lost 3 bases, with 12 bases between them. CDR1 and CDR2 (germline): SGHKS, YYEKEE (reference sequence). This CDR3 comprises 15 residues. DNA of the CDR3: TGTGCCAGCAGCTTCCAAGCAGGCCCCAATCAGCCCCAGCATTTT. Its protein product is CASSFQAGPNQPQHF.

The chain is built from TRBV4-2 and TRBJ2-5, with 9 nucleotides matching TRBD2. The J call is uncertain, as TRBJ2-7 better fits the DNA end. Germline assignment: CDR1 LGHNA and CDR2 YNFKEQ. The CDR3 length is 17 residues. The DNA for the CDR3 is TGTGCCAGCAGCCAAGTTCTATCGGCGGGAGGGAGCTACGAGCAGTACTTC. This sequence encodes CASSQVLSAGGSYEQYF.